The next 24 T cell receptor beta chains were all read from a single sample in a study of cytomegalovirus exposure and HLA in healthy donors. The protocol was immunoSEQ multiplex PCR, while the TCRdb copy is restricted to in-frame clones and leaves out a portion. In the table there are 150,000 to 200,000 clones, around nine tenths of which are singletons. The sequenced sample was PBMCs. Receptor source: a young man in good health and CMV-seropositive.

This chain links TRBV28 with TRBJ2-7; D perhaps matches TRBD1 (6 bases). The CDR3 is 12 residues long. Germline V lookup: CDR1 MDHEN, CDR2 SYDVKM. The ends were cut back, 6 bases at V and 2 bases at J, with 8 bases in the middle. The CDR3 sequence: CASSRTAYEQYF. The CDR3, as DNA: TGTGCCAGCAGCCGGACAGCCTACGAGCAGTACTTC. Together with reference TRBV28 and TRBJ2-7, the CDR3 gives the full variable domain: DVKVTQSSRYLVKRTGEKVFLECVQDMDHENMFWYRQDPGLGLRLIYFSYDVKMKEKGDIPEGYSVSREKKERFSLILESASTNQTSMYLCASSRTAYEQYFGPGTRLTVT.

The DNA for the CDR3 is TGTGCCAGCAGTGTATTACGAGCCGAGCAGTACTTC. Translation: CASSVLRAEQYF. The gene calls are TRBV2 and TRBJ2-7; D gene ambiguous. The CDR3 is 12 residues long. V was cut by 4 bases and J by 6 bases, with 10 bases left in between. Germline V CDR1 and CDR2: SNHLY, FYNNEI.

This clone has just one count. The CDR3 nucleotides are TGTGCCAGCAGTTCTAGGACAGGGAACTACGAGCAGTACTTC. Its protein is CASSSRTGNYEQYF. This chain links TRBV28 with TRBJ2-7; the match to TRBD1 covers 8 bases. With 4 bases clipped from V and 3 bases from J, the junction kept 5 bases outside the gene matches. From germline, CDR1 is MDHEN and CDR2 SYDVKM. The CDR3 sequence is 14 residues long. Together with reference TRBV28 and TRBJ2-7, the CDR3 gives the full variable domain: DVKVTQSSRYLVKRTGEKVFLECVQDMDHENMFWYRQDPGLGLRLIYFSYDVKMKEKGDIPEGYSVSREKKERFSLILESASTNQTSMYLCASSSRTGNYEQYFGPGTRLTVT.

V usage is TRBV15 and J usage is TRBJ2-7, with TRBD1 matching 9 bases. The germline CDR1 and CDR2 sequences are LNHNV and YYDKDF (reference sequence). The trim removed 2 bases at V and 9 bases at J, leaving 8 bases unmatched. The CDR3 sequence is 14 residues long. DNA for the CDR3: TGTGCCACCAGCAGACACGGACAGGGGAGGGTGCAGTACTTC. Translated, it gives CATSRHGQGRVQYF.

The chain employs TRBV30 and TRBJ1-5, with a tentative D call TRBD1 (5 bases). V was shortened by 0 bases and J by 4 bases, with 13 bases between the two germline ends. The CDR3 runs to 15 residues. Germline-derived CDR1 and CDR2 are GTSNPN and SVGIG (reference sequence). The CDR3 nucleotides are TGTGCCTGGAGTGTCTTGGGACGGGGGAATCAGCCCCAGCATTTT. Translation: CAWSVLGRGNQPQHF.

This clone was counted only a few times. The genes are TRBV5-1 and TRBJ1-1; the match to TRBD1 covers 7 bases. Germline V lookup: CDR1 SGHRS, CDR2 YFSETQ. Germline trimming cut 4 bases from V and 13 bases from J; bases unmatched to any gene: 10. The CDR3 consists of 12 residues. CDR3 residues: CASSVGDSQGFF. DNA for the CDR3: TGCGCCAGCAGCGTGGGGGACAGCCAAGGTTTCTTT.

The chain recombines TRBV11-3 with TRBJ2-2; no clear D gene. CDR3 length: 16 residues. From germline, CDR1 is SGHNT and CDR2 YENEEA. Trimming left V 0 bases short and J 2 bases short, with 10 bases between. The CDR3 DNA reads TGTGCCAGCAGCTTAGATGTCAACAGCAACACCGGGGAGCTGTTTTTT. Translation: CASSLDVNSNTGELFF. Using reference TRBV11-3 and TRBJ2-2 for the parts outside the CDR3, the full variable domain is EAGVVQSPRYKIIEKKQPVAFWCNPISGHNTLYWYLQNLGQGPELLIRYENEEAVDDSQLPKDRFSAERLKGVDSTLKIQPAELGDSAVYLCASSLDVNSNTGELFFGEGSRLTVL.

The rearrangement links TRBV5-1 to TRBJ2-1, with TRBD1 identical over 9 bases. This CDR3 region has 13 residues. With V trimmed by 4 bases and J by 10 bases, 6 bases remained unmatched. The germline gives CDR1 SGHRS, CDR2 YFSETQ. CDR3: CASSRQGEGEQFF. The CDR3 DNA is TGCGCCAGCAGCCGACAGGGGGAAGGGGAGCAGTTCTTC.

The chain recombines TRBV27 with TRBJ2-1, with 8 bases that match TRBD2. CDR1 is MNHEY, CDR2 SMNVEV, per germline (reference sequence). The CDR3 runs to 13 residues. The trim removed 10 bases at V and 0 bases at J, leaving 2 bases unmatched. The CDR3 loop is CATAGGSYNEQFF. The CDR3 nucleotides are TGTGCCACCGCGGGGGGCTCCTACAATGAGCAGTTCTTC.

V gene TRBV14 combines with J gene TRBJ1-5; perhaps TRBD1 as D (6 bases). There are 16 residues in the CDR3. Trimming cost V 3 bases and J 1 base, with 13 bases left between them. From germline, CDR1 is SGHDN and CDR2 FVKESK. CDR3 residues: CASSQRGGGSNQPQHF. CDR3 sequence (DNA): TGTGCCAGCAGCCAGAGGGGGGGCGGGAGCAATCAGCCCCAGCATTTT.

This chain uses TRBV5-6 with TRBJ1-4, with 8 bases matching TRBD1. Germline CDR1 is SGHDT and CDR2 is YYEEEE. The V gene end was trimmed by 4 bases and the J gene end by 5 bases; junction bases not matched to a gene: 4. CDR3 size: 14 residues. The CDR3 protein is CASSPGGGNEKLFF. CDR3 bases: TGTGCCAGCAGCCCAGGGGGCGGAAATGAAAAACTGTTTTTT.

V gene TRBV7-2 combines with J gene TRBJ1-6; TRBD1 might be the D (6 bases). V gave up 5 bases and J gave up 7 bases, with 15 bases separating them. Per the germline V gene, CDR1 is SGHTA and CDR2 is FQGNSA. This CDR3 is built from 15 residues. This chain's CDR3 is CASSADGTLNSPLHF. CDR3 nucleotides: TGTGCCAGCAGCGCTGACGGGACACTAAATTCACCCCTCCACTTT.

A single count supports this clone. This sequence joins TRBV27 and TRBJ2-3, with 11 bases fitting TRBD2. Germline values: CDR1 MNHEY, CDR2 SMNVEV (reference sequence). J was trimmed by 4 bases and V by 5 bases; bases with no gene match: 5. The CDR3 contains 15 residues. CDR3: CASSVGTSGPDTQYF. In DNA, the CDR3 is TGTGCCAGCAGTGTCGGGACTAGCGGACCAGATACGCAGTATTTT.

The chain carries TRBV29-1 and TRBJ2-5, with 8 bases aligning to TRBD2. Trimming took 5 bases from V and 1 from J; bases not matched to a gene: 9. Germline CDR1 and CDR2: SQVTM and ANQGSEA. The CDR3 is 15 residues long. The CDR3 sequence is CSVQPLRGGQETQYF. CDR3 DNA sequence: TGCAGCGTTCAACCCCTCCGGGGGGGCCAAGAGACCCAGTACTTC.

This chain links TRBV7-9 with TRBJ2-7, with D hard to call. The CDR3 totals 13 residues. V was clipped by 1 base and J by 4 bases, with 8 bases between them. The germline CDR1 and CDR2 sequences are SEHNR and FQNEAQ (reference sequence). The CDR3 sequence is CASSLGVEYEQYF. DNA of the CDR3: TGTGCCAGCAGCTTAGGCGTGGAGTACGAGCAGTACTTC.

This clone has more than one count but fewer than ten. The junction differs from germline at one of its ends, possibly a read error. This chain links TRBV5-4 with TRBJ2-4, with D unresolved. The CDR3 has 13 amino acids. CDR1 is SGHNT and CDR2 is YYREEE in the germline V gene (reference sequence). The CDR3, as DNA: TGTGCCAGCAGCTTGGATGCCAGAAACATTCAGTACTTC. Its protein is CASSLDARNIQYF.

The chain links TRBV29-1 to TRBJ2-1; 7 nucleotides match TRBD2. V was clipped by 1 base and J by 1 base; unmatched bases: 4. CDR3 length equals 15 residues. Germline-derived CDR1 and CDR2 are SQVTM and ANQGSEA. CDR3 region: CSVEGGAGSYNEQFF. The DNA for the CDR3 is TGCAGCGTTGAAGGTGGAGCGGGGTCCTACAATGAGCAGTTCTTC.

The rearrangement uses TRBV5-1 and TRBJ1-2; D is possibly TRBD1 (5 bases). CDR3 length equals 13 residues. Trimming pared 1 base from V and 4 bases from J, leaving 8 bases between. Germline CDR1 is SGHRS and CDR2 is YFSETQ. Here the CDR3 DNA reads TGCGCCAGCAGCTTGTTCGACAGCTATGGCTACACCTTC. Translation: CASSLFDSYGYTF.

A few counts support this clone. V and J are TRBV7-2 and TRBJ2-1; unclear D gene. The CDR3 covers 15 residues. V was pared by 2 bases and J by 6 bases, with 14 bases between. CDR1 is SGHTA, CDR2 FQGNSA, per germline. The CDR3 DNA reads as TGTGCCAGCAGCTTACGTGGGCACCAGATCAATGAGCAGTTCTTC. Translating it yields CASSLRGHQINEQFF.

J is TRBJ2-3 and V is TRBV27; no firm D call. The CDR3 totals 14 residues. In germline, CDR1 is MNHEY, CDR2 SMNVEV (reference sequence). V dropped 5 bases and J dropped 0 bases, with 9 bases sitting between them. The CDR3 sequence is CASSHKYSTDTQYF. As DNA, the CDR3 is TGTGCCAGCAGTCACAAGTATAGCACAGATACGCAGTATTTT.

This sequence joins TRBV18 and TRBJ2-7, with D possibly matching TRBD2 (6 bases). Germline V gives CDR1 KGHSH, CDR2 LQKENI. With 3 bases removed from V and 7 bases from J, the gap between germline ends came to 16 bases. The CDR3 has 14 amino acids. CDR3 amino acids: CASSPFRGRKEQYF. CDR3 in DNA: TGTGCCAGCTCACCTTTTCGGGGGAGGAAGGAGCAGTACTTC.

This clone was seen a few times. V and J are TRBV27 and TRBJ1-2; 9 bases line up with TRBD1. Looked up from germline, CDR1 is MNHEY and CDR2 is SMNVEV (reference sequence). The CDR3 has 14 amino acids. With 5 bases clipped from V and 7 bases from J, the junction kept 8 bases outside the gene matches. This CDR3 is CASSTDRGAGGYTF. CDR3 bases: TGTGCCAGCAGTACCGACAGGGGGGCGGGTGGCTACACCTTC.

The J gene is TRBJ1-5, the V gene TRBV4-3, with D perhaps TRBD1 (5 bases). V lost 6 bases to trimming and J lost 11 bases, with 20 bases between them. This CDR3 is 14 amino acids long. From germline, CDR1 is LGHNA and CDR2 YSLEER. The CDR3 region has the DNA TGCGCCAGCAGTCCACAGGTAATGGGAGGGGCCCAGCATTTT. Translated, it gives CASSPQVMGGAQHF.

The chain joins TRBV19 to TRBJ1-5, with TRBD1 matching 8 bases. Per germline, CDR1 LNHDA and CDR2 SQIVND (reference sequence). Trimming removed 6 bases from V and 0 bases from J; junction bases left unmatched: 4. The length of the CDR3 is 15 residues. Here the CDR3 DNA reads TGTGCCAGTAGCCTGACAGGGGCTAGCAATCAGCCCCAGCATTTT. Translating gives CASSLTGASNQPQHF.